This TCR beta chain was sequenced during a study of T cells after yellow fever vaccination. The V gene's germline CDR1 is SQVTM and CDR2 ANQGSEA. This CDR3 is built from 15 residues. V was pared by 7 bases and J by 6 bases, with 16 bases of the junction left unmatched. Template switching by 5'RACE produced TCR cDNA, adding a universal primer site and UMIs. TCRdb ran MiXCR on the 5' RACE reads and lists one entry per CDR3 protein. In the table there are hundreds of thousands of distinct CDR3 sequences, about 14% of which are singletons. This clonotype has just a few counts. The V and J genes are TRBV29-1 and TRBJ2-3; 7 bases line up with TRBD2. The sequencing here drew on PBMCs, taken on the day of the yellow fever booster vaccination. This sequence was found in a man aged 25 to 40 who received the YFV17D yellow fever vaccine. The CDR3 region has the DNA TGCAGCGGAAAAGCGGGAAGGCTGCAGTTGGATACGCAGTATTTT. Translation gives CSGKAGRLQLDTQYF.